The sequence of this TCR beta chain was determined in a study of T cells in Graves' hyperthyroidism and ophthalmopathy. Study-wide findings and caveats: Before onset, ophthalmopathy was predicted by the model a median about six months earlier. Using 13 V-J features, a model discriminated ophthalmopathy from stable hyperthyroidism.

Researchers amplified the TCR beta CDR3 regions from RNA transcripts. The TCR CDR3 first-round RT-PCR relied on the HTBI primer set. TCRdb reanalysed the multiplex PCR reads using MiXCR and keeps one entry per CDR3 protein. Among around 300,000 distinct CDR3 sequences listed, 15% to 20% were seen once. The CDR3 contains 17 residues. Per germline, CDR1 SGDLS and CDR2 YYNGEE. V gave up 0 bases and J gave up 8 bases; unmatched junction bases: 9. The study based diagnoses on clinical symptoms, serum thyroxine and TRAb, thyroid ultrasound and orbital computed tomography. A few counts support this clonotype. The antigen is unknown.

The sequenced material came from blood. V and J are TRBV9 and TRBJ2-1, with TRBD2 identical over 12 bases. The clonotype was recovered from a man aged 50 to 59 with Graves' ophthalmopathy. The CDR3 region is CASSVGLRLAGVHEQFF. For the CDR3, the DNA is TGTGCCAGCAGCGTAGGTTTGAGACTAGCGGGAGTCCATGAGCAGTTCTTC.